One T cell receptor beta chain is described in this entry. What it binds is unknown. The data were obtained in a study of T cell responses to AZD1222 COVID-19 vaccine. Study overall: Second doses at about 4 or about 12 weeks were pooled. Findings and caveats of the study: White British donors predominated, females outnumbered males, and clonal diversity was possibly underestimated.

CDR1 is ENHRY and CDR2 is SYGVKD in the germline V gene. The CDR3 spans 14 residues. Trimming cost V 8 bases and J 0 bases, with 11 bases left between them. Assay: immunoSEQ multiplex PCR; the TCRdb copy retains only in-frame clones and omits some. The profile covers roughly 130,000 clones, with approximately 90% appearing a single time and roughly 1.5% taken by the ten largest. The sequence came from an adult in good health. The sample here was peripheral blood, taken on day 0 of AZD1222 vaccination. V and J are TRBV10-3 and TRBJ1-3; D ambiguous. The CDR3 sequence is CAIAGRSSGNTIYF. The DNA of the CDR3 is TGTGCCATCGCCGGACGGAGCTCTGGAAACACCATATATTTT.